This T cell receptor (beta chain) appears in the sequencing data of a study of blood T cell repertoires in COVID-19 (dated by TCRdb to between 2020 and 2021). Context from the whole study: Samples from collaborators originated in the United States, Italy and Spain and spanned both the acute and convalescent phases of COVID-19. The prospective study material was composed of cDNA or gDNA derived from T cells, B-cell-depleted T cells, or PBMCs. Deeply sampled blood TCRbeta repertoires from subjects exposed to, actively infected with, or recovered from COVID-19 were included in the dataset. A freely available public database, intended as a resource for researchers studying the immune response to SARS-CoV-2, is where the repertoires were released. Samples were obtained from the ongoing ImmuneRACE study (first 160 participants) and from 1,000 to 1,500 subjects provided by 6 global collaborators. Nearly every sample came with metadata listing a de-identified subject ID, COVID-19 status, age in years and sex. Where available, HLA class I and class II types were taken from metadata supplied by the sample provider and were not determined by assay-based typing.

The investigation overall reported the following: The amount of clinical and demographic metadata varied by source and participant and was provided uncurated.

Trimming removed 8 bases from V and 4 bases from J, leaving 11 bases between the germline ends. In the germline V gene (reference sequence), CDR1 corresponds to MNHEY and CDR2 to SMNVEV. The CDR3 covers 13 residues, taking in both the cysteine and the phenylalanine. Only the CDR3 DNA stays, 39 bases, in frame from base 1. Concerning this clone: What this receptor recognizes is not known. No much larger clone exists at a distance of one base, and base qualities are not known.

Collaborating institutions collected whole blood in K2EDTA tubes following their own protocols. For TCRbeta analysis, collaborator samples were shipped as frozen whole blood, as isolated PBMCs, or as DNA extracted from either sample type. TCRbeta CDR3 regions were amplified from genomic DNA using the immunoSEQ Assay, a bias-controlled multiplex PCR. In the authors' own workflow: The number of nucleated cells in each sample was estimated from the amplification of reference gene primers within the assay. Sequence reads were collapsed and filtered to measure the absolute abundance of every unique TCRbeta CDR3 rearrangement. For each sample, productive Simpson clonality was calculated as the square root of Simpson's diversity index over productive rearrangements. TCRdb retrieved this table from immuneACCESS and kept in-frame rearrangements only. Not all clones are present; in checked studies, unresolved V genes account for under half, and no reason is known for the remainder. The DNA was the basis for D and trimming; V, J and clone size are from that table. The sample table lists about 86,000 clones, over 70% of them with a count of one. Of the sample, about 1% is held by the ten largest clones.

The source is a human donor in a cohort sampled during active COVID-19. The chain joins TRBV27 to TRBJ1-4; TRBD1 is perhaps the D gene, given 6 matching bases. Sequenced: peripheral blood. The nucleotides read TGTGCCAGCCGGGACACAAATAATGAAAAACTGTTTTTT. Its amino acids are CASRDTNNEKLFF.